This TCR beta chain was documented in a study of T cell changes during pregnancy in multiple sclerosis. CDR1 is SGHAT and CDR2 is FQNNGV in the germline V gene. The CDR3 consists of 15 residues. V gave up 6 bases and J gave up 8 bases, with 22 bases separating them. The method was immunoSEQ multiplex PCR; TCRdb's version includes in-frame clones alone and lacks a portion of them. This sample yields 100,000 or so clones, of which 94% are seen a single time; less than 2.5% belongs to the top ten. Sequencing used peripheral blood, obtained in the third trimester of pregnancy. The sequence came from a female donor with multiple sclerosis, enrolled in a pregnancy study. V is TRBV11-2 and J is TRBJ1-2; TRBD1 is a possible D gene (6 bases). The CDR3 region is CASRSLRGGRVGYTF. In DNA, the CDR3 is TGTGCCAGCAGATCGCTTCGGGGGGGCAGGGTCGGCTACACCTTC.